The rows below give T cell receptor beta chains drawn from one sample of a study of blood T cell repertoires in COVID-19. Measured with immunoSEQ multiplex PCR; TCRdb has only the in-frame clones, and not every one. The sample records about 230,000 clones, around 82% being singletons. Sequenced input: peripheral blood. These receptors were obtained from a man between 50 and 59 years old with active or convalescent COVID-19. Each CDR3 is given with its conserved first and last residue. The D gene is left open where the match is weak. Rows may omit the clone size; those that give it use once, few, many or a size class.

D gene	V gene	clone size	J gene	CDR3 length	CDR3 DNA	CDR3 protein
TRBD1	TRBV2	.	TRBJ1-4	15	TGTGCCAGCGGTAGCCAACAGGGACCTCAGGGGGAACTGTTTTTT	CASGSQQGPQGELFF
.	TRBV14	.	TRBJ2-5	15	TGTGCCAGCAGAGATCAGGGTCTTCCTGGGGAGACCCAGTACTTC	CASRDQGLPGETQYF
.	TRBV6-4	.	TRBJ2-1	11	TGTGCCAGCAGTGTTGGGGCCAGGCAGTTCTTC	CASSVGARQFF
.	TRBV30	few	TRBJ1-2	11	TGTGCCTGGGCCCCGGGGAGCGGCTACACCTTC	CAWAPGSGYTF
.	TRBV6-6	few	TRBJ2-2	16	TGTGCCAGCAGTGGGGGGACGGGATCGAACACCGGGGAGCTGTTTTTT	CASSGGTGSNTGELFF
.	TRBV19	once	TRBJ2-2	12	TGTGCCAGTAGCTACTTCACCGGGGAGCTGTTTTTT	CASSYFTGELFF
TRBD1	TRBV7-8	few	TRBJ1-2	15	TGTGCCAGCAGCTTCCGACAGGGGGCGAGGTATGGCTACACCTTC	CASSFRQGARYGYTF
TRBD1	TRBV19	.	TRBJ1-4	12	TGTGCCAGTAGCTCATGGGACAGGGTCCTGTTTTTT	CASSSWDRVLFF
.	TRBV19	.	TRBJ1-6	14	TGTGCCAGTAGTATGAAAAGGGGTAATTCACCCCTCCACTTT	CASSMKRGNSPLHF
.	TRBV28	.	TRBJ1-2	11	TGTGCCAGCATCAGTAACTATGGCTACACCTTC	CASISNYGYTF
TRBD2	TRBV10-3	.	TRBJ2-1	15	TGTGCCATCAGCTCGTCCGGGACTAGCGGCAATGAGCAGTTCTTC	CAISSSGTSGNEQFF
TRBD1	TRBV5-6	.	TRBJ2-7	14	TGTGCCAGCAGCTTCGTTGACAGGGGTCACGAGCAGTACTTC	CASSFVDRGHEQYF
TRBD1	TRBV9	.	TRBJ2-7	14	TGTGCCAGCAGCGTAGCTGGGACAGAATACGAGCAGTACTTC	CASSVAGTEYEQYF
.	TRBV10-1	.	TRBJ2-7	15	TGCGCCAGCAGTGAGGTTCATCTGAGGGCCTACGAGCAGTACTTC	CASSEVHLRAYEQYF
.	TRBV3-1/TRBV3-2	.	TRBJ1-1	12	TGTGCCAGCAGCCGCGCGGGGACTGAAGCTTTCTTT	CASSRAGTEAFF
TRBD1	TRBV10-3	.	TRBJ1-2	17	TGTGCCATCAGTGAGTCCGGTGGGACAGGGGGCGGCTATGGCTACACCTTC	CAISESGGTGGGYGYTF
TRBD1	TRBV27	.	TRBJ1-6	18	TGTGCCAGCAGTTTACGGTCCTTTTCAGGGGGCAAAGAGGTACCCCTCCACTTT	CASSLRSFSGGKEVPLHF
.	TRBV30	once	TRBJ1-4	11	TGTGCCTGGATCGGTGGAGGGAAACTGTTTTTT	CAWIGGGKLFF
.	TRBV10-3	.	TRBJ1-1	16	TGTGCCATCAGCCCCCGGTTTGACAGATCGAACACTGAAGCTTTCTTT	CAISPRFDRSNTEAFF
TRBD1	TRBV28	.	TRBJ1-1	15	TGTGCCAGCAGGGCCCCACAGGGGGCGACCACTGAAGCTTTCTTT	CASRAPQGATTEAFF
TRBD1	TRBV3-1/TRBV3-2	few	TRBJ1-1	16	TGTGCCAGCCGACCTAATACAGGGGGATGGAGCACTGAAGCTTTCTTT	CASRPNTGGWSTEAFF
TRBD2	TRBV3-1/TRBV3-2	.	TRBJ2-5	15	TGTGCCAGCAGCCAAGAGCTAGCGGGTCAAGAGACCCAGTACTTC	CASSQELAGQETQYF
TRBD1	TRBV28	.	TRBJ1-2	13	TGTGCCAGCGGACAGGGGCAGGGCTATGGCTACACCTTC	CASGQGQGYGYTF
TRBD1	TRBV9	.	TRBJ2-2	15	TGTGCCAGCAGCCCTCGGACAGGGAACACCGGGGAGCTGTTTTTT	CASSPRTGNTGELFF
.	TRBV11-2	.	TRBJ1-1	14	TGTGCCAGCAGCTTCCGGACTGTGAACACTGAAGCTTTCTTT	CASSFRTVNTEAFF
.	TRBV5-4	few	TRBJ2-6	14	TGTGCCAGCAGCCTCCGGGACAGGGCCAACGTCCTGACTTTC	CASSLRDRANVLTF
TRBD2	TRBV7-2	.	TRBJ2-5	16	TGTGCCAGCAGCCCGAGACTAGCGGGGGGCGGAGAGACCCAGTACTTC	CASSPRLAGGGETQYF
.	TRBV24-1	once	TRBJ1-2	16	TGTGCCACCAGTGACGAGGCTGGGCAGGGCGGGAATGGCTACACCTTC	CATSDEAGQGGNGYTF
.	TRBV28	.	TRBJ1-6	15	TGTGCCAGTCTATTCCGGAGCTCCTATAATTCACCCCTCCACTTT	CASLFRSSYNSPLHF
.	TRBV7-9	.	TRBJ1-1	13	TGTGCCAGCAGACCCCAGGGGCAAACTGAAGCTTTCTTT	CASRPQGQTEAFF
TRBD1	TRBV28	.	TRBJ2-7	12	TGTGCCAGCAGTTTAACAGGGGGCGAGCAGTACTTC	CASSLTGGEQYF
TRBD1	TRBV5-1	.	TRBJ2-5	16	TGCGCCAGCAGCTTGGGTGGACAGGGGACGGGAGAGACCCAGTACTTC	CASSLGGQGTGETQYF
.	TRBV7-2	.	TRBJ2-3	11	TGTGCCAGCAGCCTGACAGATACGCAGTATTTT	CASSLTDTQYF
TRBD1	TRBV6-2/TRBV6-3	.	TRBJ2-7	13	TGTGCCAGCAGCGGGGACAGACTCTACGAGCAGTACTTC	CASSGDRLYEQYF
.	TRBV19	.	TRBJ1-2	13	TGTGCCAGTAGCGGGGGATCGAACTATGGCTACACCTTC	CASSGGSNYGYTF
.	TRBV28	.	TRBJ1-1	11	TGTGCCAGCAACTCGAACAGGGAAGCTTTCTTT	CASNSNREAFF
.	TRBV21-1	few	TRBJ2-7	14	TGTGCCAGCAGGGGACAGCAGTCTTTCTACGAGCAGTACTTC	CASRGQQSFYEQYF
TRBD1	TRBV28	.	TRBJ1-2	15	TGTGCCAGCAGTCTAAGGGACAGGGTGACAGGGGGCTACACCTTC	CASSLRDRVTGGYTF
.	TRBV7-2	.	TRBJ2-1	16	TGTGCCAGCAGCTTAGCGCGATCGATGGGCGAGAATGAGCAGTTCTTC	CASSLARSMGENEQFF
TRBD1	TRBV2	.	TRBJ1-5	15	TGTGCCAGCTCCCAGGGGGATCACTTTGGGGAGCCCCAGCATTTT	CASSQGDHFGEPQHF
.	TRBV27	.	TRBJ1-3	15	TGTGCCAGCAGCCCCCAGGGATTATATGGAAACACCATATATTTT	CASSPQGLYGNTIYF
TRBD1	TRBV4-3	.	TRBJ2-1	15	TGCGCCAGCAGCCAAGAGCAGGGGGCTTACAATGAGCAGTTCTTC	CASSQEQGAYNEQFF
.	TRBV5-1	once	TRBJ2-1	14	TGCGCCAGCAGCTTGGGGCCCCCGTACAATGAGCAGTTCTTC	CASSLGPPYNEQFF
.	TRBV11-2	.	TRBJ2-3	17	TGTGCCAGCAGCTCCCGGGGGCGGGGGCTGGGGACAGATACGCAGTATTTT	CASSSRGRGLGTDTQYF
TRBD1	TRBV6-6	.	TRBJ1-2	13	TGTGCCAGCAGCCCCGGGACAGGCTATGGCTACACCTTC	CASSPGTGYGYTF
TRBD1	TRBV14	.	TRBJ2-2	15	TGTGCCAGCAGCCAAGGCAGACAGGGTCACGGGGAGCTGTTTTTT	CASSQGRQGHGELFF
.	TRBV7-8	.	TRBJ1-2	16	TGTGCCAGCAGCTTAGATTTGATAGGGCAGGGGAATGGCTACACCTTC	CASSLDLIGQGNGYTF
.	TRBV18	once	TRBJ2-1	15	TGTGCCAGCTCACTATCAGTCCAGGGGTACAATGAGCAGTTCTTC	CASSLSVQGYNEQFF
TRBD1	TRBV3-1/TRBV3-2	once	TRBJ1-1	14	TGTGCCAGCAGGGACAGGGGGCTGGGGACTGAAGCTTTCTTT	CASRDRGLGTEAFF
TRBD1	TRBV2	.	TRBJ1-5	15	TGTGCCAGCAGTTCTACAGGGGGCGTTGGTCAGCCCCAGCATTTT	CASSSTGGVGQPQHF
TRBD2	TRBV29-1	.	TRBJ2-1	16	TGCAGCGTTGGACCTAGCGGGGGGGTCTCACGTGGTGAGCAGTTCTTC	CSVGPSGGVSRGEQFF
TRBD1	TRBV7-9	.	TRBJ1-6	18	TGTGCCAGCAGCTCCAGGGGACAGGGTCTGAAAATTGGTTCACCCCTCCACTTT	CASSSRGQGLKIGSPLHF
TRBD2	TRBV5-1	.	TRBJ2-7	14	TGCGCCAGCAGCTCTAGCGGGGGGGCGTACGAGCAGTACTTC	CASSSSGGAYEQYF
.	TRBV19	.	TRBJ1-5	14	TGTGCCAGTGGGCGTTTGGGAGGCAATCAGCCCCAGCATTTT	CASGRLGGNQPQHF